One and the same sample provided the 17 T cell receptor beta chains below, sequenced in a study of blood T cell repertoires in COVID-19. Measured with immunoSEQ multiplex PCR; TCRdb has only the in-frame clones, and not every one. The table lists 220,000 or so clones, roughly 80% of them singletons. The sequenced material came from peripheral blood. The receptors stem from a woman in her sixties who had recovered from COVID-19.

The rearrangement joins TRBV6-5 to TRBJ2-2; D perhaps matches TRBD2 (5 bases). Germline CDR1 reads MNHEY; CDR2 reads SVGAGI. The length of the CDR3 is 12 residues. Trimming took off 5 bases at V and 7 bases at J, with 8 bases between the two ends. CDR3 bases: TGTGCCAGCAGTAAACTAGGCGGGGAGCTGTTTTTT. Translation gives CASSKLGGELFF.

V usage is TRBV30 and J usage is TRBJ2-5; 7 bases are shared with TRBD2. V lost 4 bases, J lost 4 bases, and 3 bases stayed unmatched. This CDR3 has 12 amino acids. Germline CDR1 reads GTSNPN; CDR2 reads SVGIG (reference sequence). Written as DNA, the CDR3 is TGTGCCTGGACTAGCGGCGGAGAGACCCAGTACTTC. This encodes CAWTSGGETQYF.

This chain connects TRBV13 to TRBJ1-1; tentatively, D is TRBD1 (6 bases). This CDR3 has 15 residues. V shed 8 bases and J shed 2 bases, with 18 bases lying between them. Germline V gene lookup returns CDR1 PRHDT and CDR2 FYEKMQ (reference sequence). CDR3 sequence (DNA): TGTGCCAGCCTAGAACAGGGATGGCCCAACACTGAAGCTTTCTTT. Its protein is CASLEQGWPNTEAFF.

The chain uses TRBV19 and TRBJ2-5, with a tentative D call TRBD2 (7 bases). The V gene lost 2 bases and the J gene lost 3 bases, with 25 bases spanning the gap. Germline assignment: CDR1 LNHDA and CDR2 SQIVND (reference sequence). CDR3 size: 19 residues. Here the CDR3 reads CASSINSNWGRETKETQYF. CDR3 coding DNA: TGTGCCAGTAGTATAAACTCAAATTGGGGGCGGGAGACCAAAGAGACCCAGTACTTC.

The genes are TRBV15 and TRBJ1-5, with D perhaps matching TRBD1 (5 bases). V lost 9 bases, J lost 0 bases, and 12 bases lay in between. The CDR3 totals 14 residues. From germline, CDR1 is LNHNV and CDR2 YYDKDF (reference sequence). CDR3: CATGVLRSNQPQHF. The CDR3, as DNA: TGTGCCACAGGGGTTTTGCGTAGCAATCAGCCCCAGCATTTT.

In nucleotides, the CDR3 is TGCAGTGCTAGTCCGCCTAAAGACAGGGTGGGGTACGAGCAGTACTTC. Its translation: CSASPPKDRVGYEQYF. The chain has TRBV20-1 and TRBJ2-7, with TRBD1 matching over 7 bases. Germline V CDR1 and CDR2: DFQATT, SNEGSKA (reference sequence). V lost 3 bases and J lost 4; bases outside the gene matches: 15. The CDR3 is made up of 16 amino acids.

This chain links TRBV5-1 with TRBJ1-2; the D gene is possibly TRBD1 (5 bases). The V gene lost 0 bases and the J gene lost 2 bases, with 8 bases spanning the gap. Germline CDR1 SGHRS, CDR2 YFSETQ. This CDR3 is built from 14 residues. The DNA of the CDR3 is TGCGCCAGCAGCTTGGATGACAGAAACTATGGCTACACCTTC. This encodes CASSLDDRNYGYTF.

This chain joins TRBV7-6 and TRBJ1-2, with D uncertain. Deletions cut 5 bases from V and 2 bases from J, with 12 bases between. This CDR3 is 14 amino acids long. CDR1 is SGHVS and CDR2 is FNYEAQ in the germline V gene. The CDR3 DNA reads as TGTGCCAGCAGCCCCCCTGGAGCCAACTATGGCTACACCTTC. Translating gives CASSPPGANYGYTF. Complete variable domain (other parts from reference TRBV7-6 and TRBJ1-2): GAGVSQSPRYKVTKRGQDVALRCDPISGHVSLYWYRQALGQGPEFLTYFNYEAQQDKSGLPNDRFSAERPEGSISTLTIQRTEQRDSAMYRCASSPPGANYGYTFGSGTRLTVV.

This clone appeared once. The chain has TRBV21-1 and TRBJ2-1; the D segment call TRBD2 is taken from the table without a DNA check. TRBV21-1 is a pseudogene segment. This CDR3 is 15 amino acids long. CDR3 amino acids: CASSKQKRGADEQFF. CDR3 in DNA: TGTGCCAGCAGCAAACAGAAGCGGGGGGCCGATGAGCAGTTCTTC.

The chain joins TRBV9 to TRBJ2-3, with 7 positions matching TRBD1. This CDR3 is built from 14 residues. Germline trimming cut 2 bases from V and 9 bases from J; bases unmatched to any gene: 9. CDR1 is SGDLS and CDR2 is YYNGEE in the germline V gene. The CDR3: CASSVGPQGETQYF. CDR3 DNA sequence: TGTGCCAGCAGCGTGGGGCCTCAGGGGGAAACGCAGTATTTT. The full variable domain, completed using reference TRBV9 and TRBJ2-3, is DSGVTQTPKHLITATGQRVTLRCSPRSGDLSVYWYQQSLDQGLQFLIQYYNGEERAKGNILERFSAQQFPDLHSELNLSSLELGDSALYFCASSVGPQGETQYFGPGTRLTVL.

The genes are TRBV5-6 and TRBJ1-3; 7 nucleotides match TRBD1. CDR1 and CDR2 from the germline V gene are SGHDT and YYEEEE. J was trimmed by 2 bases and V by 3 bases; bases with no gene match: 8. The CDR3 covers 16 residues. The CDR3 sequence: CASSSTRDSAGNTIYF. The CDR3 DNA reads as TGTGCCAGCAGCTCAACCCGGGACAGTGCTGGAAACACCATATATTTT.

V usage is TRBV19 and J usage is TRBJ2-3, with TRBD2 matching over 14 bases. The CDR3 spans 16 residues. Trimming removed 6 bases from V and 2 bases from J; junction bases left unmatched: 4. Germline values: CDR1 LNHDA, CDR2 SQIVND (reference sequence). The DNA for the CDR3 is TGTGCCAGTAGGGGACTAGCGGGGGCCTACACAGATACGCAGTATTTT. Protein product: CASRGLAGAYTDTQYF.

The gene calls are TRBV6-5 and TRBJ1-2; 8 bases align to TRBD1. CDR3 length: 15 residues. V lost 6 bases, J lost 0 bases, and 6 bases stayed unmatched. Per the germline V gene, CDR1 is MNHEY and CDR2 is SVGAGI. The CDR3 is CASRKTGATNYGYTF. The CDR3 DNA reads as TGTGCCAGCAGGAAGACAGGGGCCACTAACTATGGCTACACCTTC.

This chain links TRBV7-9 with TRBJ1-1, with unresolved D. Germline loops: CDR1 SEHNR, CDR2 FQNEAQ (reference sequence). The CDR3 runs 11 residues. V was cut by 0 bases and J by 11 bases, with 7 bases left in between. Written as DNA, the CDR3 is TGTGCCAGCAGCTTAGCCGGCGGGGCTTTCTTT. As protein: CASSLAGGAFF.

This clone showed up just a few times. The gene calls are TRBV6-5 and TRBJ1-1; D is unresolved. Germline CDR1 reads MNHEY; CDR2 reads SVGAGI. V was shortened by 9 bases and J by 0 bases, with 8 bases between the two germline ends. The length of the CDR3 is 12 residues. CDR3: CASFSMNTEAFF. CDR3 sequence (DNA): TGTGCCAGTTTTTCCATGAACACTGAAGCTTTCTTT.

The chain combines TRBV27 with TRBJ2-1; TRBD2 agrees at 7 bases. V shed 5 bases and J 2 bases; nucleotides not matched to a gene: 12. Germline lookup yields CDR1 MNHEY and CDR2 SMNVEV (reference sequence). The CDR3 loop spans 17 amino acids. The CDR3 protein is CASSPRRGGGPYNEQFF. The CDR3 DNA reads as TGTGCCAGCAGTCCAAGAAGGGGCGGGGGACCCTACAATGAGCAGTTCTTC.

The chain recombines TRBV4-3 with TRBJ1-4; D remains unclear. This CDR3 has 15 residues. Germline assignment: CDR1 LGHNA and CDR2 YSLEER. Trimming cost V 2 bases and J 5 bases, with 12 bases left between them. CDR3 bases: TGCGCCAGCAGCCAATTTTCGGCGGAGAATGAAAAACTGTTTTTT. It codes for CASSQFSAENEKLFF.